The next 21 T cell receptor beta chains were all read from a single sample in a study of type 1 regulatory T cells. TCRdb re-derived calls from the reads in MiXCR, one entry per CDR3 protein. The sample consists of approximately 97,000 distinct CDR3 sequences, 30% to 35% of them appearing once. Sequencing was done on a sample of CD4+ T cells, either the whole sample or a sorted fraction (not recorded which). These receptors originate from a human donor in good health.

The V gene is TRBV6-2 or TRBV6-3, the J gene TRBJ1-4; no firm D call. This CDR3 spans 13 amino acids. Germline V gives CDR1 MNHEY, CDR2 SVGEGT. V was clipped by 5 bases and J by 4 bases, with 8 bases between them. CDR3 amino acids: CASSEDDNEKLFF. The CDR3 nucleotides read TGTGCCAGCAGTGAGGACGATAATGAAAAACTGTTTTTT.

V is TRBV15 and J is TRBJ1-2, with TRBD1 identical over 7 bases. V dropped 4 bases and J dropped 0; count of bases not matched to a gene: 5. This CDR3 spans 15 amino acids. The V gene's germline CDR1 is LNHNV and CDR2 YYDKDF (reference sequence). The CDR3 region has the DNA TGTGCCACCAGCAATCCGGACAGGCCTAACTATGGCTACACCTTC. This gives the protein CATSNPDRPNYGYTF.

The chain couples TRBV9 to TRBJ2-5; D may correspond to TRBD1 or TRBD2 (5 bases each). Germline-derived CDR1 and CDR2 are SGDLS and YYNGEE. The germline V and J ends were trimmed by 3 bases and 0 bases, with 12 bases remaining between them. The CDR3 has 15 residues. CDR3 bases: TGTGCCAGCAGCGCCCCGTGGGGGAACCAAGAGACCCAGTACTTC. Translated: CASSAPWGNQETQYF.

This clonotype is labeled as medium-sized (0.01 to 0.1%). The gene calls are TRBV7-2 and TRBJ2-7, with D tentatively TRBD2 (7 bases). V was shortened by 1 base and J by 3 bases, with 13 bases between the two germline ends. The CDR3 extends over 15 amino acids. Germline V lookup: CDR1 SGHTA, CDR2 FQGNSA. The CDR3 protein is CASSLGLGGGYEQYF. Written as DNA, the CDR3 is TGTGCCAGCAGCTTAGGTCTGGGAGGGGGCTACGAGCAGTACTTC.

The CDR3 nucleotides read TGTGCCAGCACCAAAAATACCCTGGGGGAGACCCAGTACTTC. Its protein is CASTKNTLGETQYF. The rearrangement links TRBV7-2 to TRBJ2-5; D is unresolved. The V gene lost 7 bases and the J gene lost 5 bases, with 17 bases spanning the gap. Germline V gives CDR1 SGHTA, CDR2 FQGNSA. The CDR3 totals 14 residues.

The rearrangement uses TRBV5-1 and TRBJ2-7; D gene uncertain. Germline V gene lookup returns CDR1 SGHRS and CDR2 YFSETQ. The CDR3 runs 12 residues. V gave up 2 bases and J gave up 6 bases, with 9 bases separating them. CDR3 loop: CASSLGAREQYF. In DNA form, the CDR3 reads TGCGCCAGCAGCTTAGGAGCGCGCGAGCAGTACTTC.

Only one count was recorded for this clonotype. Lacking the conserved final phenylalanine or tryptophan, this CDR3 likely reflects a read error. This chain connects TRBV24-1 to TRBJ2-7; tentatively, D is TRBD2 (5 bases). The CDR3 consists of 14 residues. Germline lookup yields CDR1 KGHDR and CDR2 SFDVKD. Trimming cost V 2 bases and J 2 bases, with 9 bases left between them. CDR3 in amino acids: CATSDSRGPYEQYL. CDR3 bases: TGTGCCACCAGTGATTCTCGGGGTCCCTACGAGCAGTACCTC.

CDR3 DNA sequence: TGTGCCAGCAGCTCAAAGGACGGACAACGAGTCACTGAAGCTTTCTTT. The encoded protein is CASSSKDGQRVTEAFF. The chain couples TRBV7-8 to TRBJ1-1; weak D call: TRBD1 (5 bases). This CDR3 contains 16 residues. Germline V gene lookup returns CDR1 SGHVS and CDR2 FQNEAQ. V shed 4 bases and J shed 4 bases, with 19 bases lying between them.

This clonotype was observed once. The chain combines TRBV6-1 with TRBJ2-1; 9 bases are shared with TRBD2. The V and J ends lost 6 bases and 0 bases, in that order; junction bases with no gene match: 9. The CDR3 contains 17 residues. The germline V gene encodes CDR1 MNHNS and CDR2 SASEGT. The CDR3 reads CASSGLASRRSYNEQFF. CDR3 sequence (DNA): TGTGCCAGCAGCGGACTAGCGTCACGCCGCTCCTACAATGAGCAGTTCTTC.

This clonotype was detected a few times. The V call is TRBV6-6, the J call TRBJ2-7, with 9 bases identical to TRBD1. V was pared by 7 bases and J by 2 bases, with 6 bases of the junction left unmatched. Per the germline V gene, CDR1 is MNHNY and CDR2 is SVGAGI (reference sequence). The CDR3 is 14 residues long. The CDR3 bases are TGTGCCAGCATCGAAAGGACAGGGGCCTACGAGCAGTACTTC. Protein: CASIERTGAYEQYF.

The genes are TRBV7-2 and TRBJ2-2, with D tentatively TRBD2 (5 bases). V lost 3 bases and J lost 3, with 8 bases in between. The CDR3 extends over 14 amino acids. In germline, CDR1 is SGHTA, CDR2 FQGNSA. The DNA of the CDR3 is TGTGCCAGCAGCTTCGGTAGCGACACCGGGGAGCTGTTTTTT. This translates into CASSFGSDTGELFF. Full variable domain (missing parts from reference TRBV7-2 and TRBJ2-2): GAGVSQSPSNKVTEKGKDVELRCDPISGHTALYWYRQSLGQGLEFLIYFQGNSAPDKSGLPSDRFSAERTGGSVSTLTIQRTQQEDSAVYLCASSFGSDTGELFFGEGSRLTVL.

Notes on this clonotype: This clone may be a read error of a much larger clone one base away. The gene calls are TRBV7-2 and TRBJ2-1, with D possibly being TRBD1 (6 bases). The CDR3 loop spans 15 amino acids. V lost 1 base to trimming and J lost 0 bases, with 7 bases between them. Germline CDR1 reads SGHTA; CDR2 reads FQGNSA. The CDR3 bases are TGTGCCAGCAGCTTAGAAGGGGGCTCCTACAATGAGCAGTTCTTC. It is translated as CASSLEGGSYNEQFF.

The chain employs TRBV20-1 and TRBJ2-3; 7 bases line up with TRBD1. After removal of 4 bases from V and 0 bases from J, the junction contained 19 bases not matched to a gene. This CDR3 contains 19 residues. Germline CDR1 DFQATT, CDR2 SNEGSKA (reference sequence). CDR3 sequence (DNA): TGCAGTGCTACCCCCCAGGGACAGCGTGGGGGATACAGCACAGATACGCAGTATTTT. Translated: CSATPQGQRGGYSTDTQYF.

This clonotype appeared a few times. The V call is TRBV5-1, the J call TRBJ1-1; D may be TRBD1 (5 bases). This CDR3 spans 15 amino acids. CDR1 is SGHRS and CDR2 is YFSETQ in the germline V gene. Trimming took 2 bases from V and 3 from J, leaving 14 bases between them. The CDR3 region is CASSLIGQGDTEAFF. CDR3 coding DNA: TGCGCCAGCAGCTTAATAGGTCAGGGAGACACTGAAGCTTTCTTT.

As to this clonotype: Mismatch with germline at one junction end may stem from a read error. This sequence joins TRBV29-1 and TRBJ2-2; TRBD2 aligns across 8 bases. The CDR3 length is 16 residues. Germline-derived CDR1 and CDR2 are SQVTM and ANQGSEA. The CDR3 DNA reads TGCAGCGTTGTTAAAGCGGGAGTATGGGAAACCGGGGGGCTGTTTTTT. Translation: CSVVKAGVWETGGLFF.

This clonotype was seen only a few times. V gene TRBV6-2 or TRBV6-3 combines with J gene TRBJ2-2, with D hard to call. Trimming cost V 7 bases and J 3 bases, with 12 bases left between them. CDR1 is MNHEY and CDR2 is SVGEGT in the germline V gene. The CDR3 runs 14 residues. The CDR3 DNA reads TGTGCCAGCATATTGACCCGCGACACCGGGGAGCTGTTTTTT. Its translation: CASILTRDTGELFF.

The chain joins TRBV5-1 to TRBJ2-1; D perhaps matches TRBD2 (7 bases). The CDR3 extends over 15 amino acids. V was shortened by 4 bases and J by 6 bases, with 17 bases between the two germline ends. Looked up from germline, CDR1 is SGHRS and CDR2 is YFSETQ. The CDR3 here is CASSQRGGPSNEQFF. The CDR3 nucleotides read TGCGCCAGCAGCCAGAGGGGGGGGCCTAGCAATGAGCAGTTCTTC.

This chain links TRBV5-1 with TRBJ2-1; 15 nucleotides align to TRBD2. Germline lookup yields CDR1 SGHRS and CDR2 YFSETQ. The CDR3 runs to 19 residues. V lost 0 bases to trimming and J lost 2 bases; unmatched junction nucleotides: 6. CDR3: CASSLGTSGRVRTYNEQFF. CDR3 nucleotide sequence: TGCGCCAGCAGCTTGGGGACTAGCGGGAGGGTACGAACCTACAATGAGCAGTTCTTC.

This clonotype was seen ten or more times. The V gene is TRBV7-2, the J gene TRBJ2-1, with TRBD2 matching over 10 bases. CDR1 and CDR2 (germline): SGHTA, FQGNSA. Losses at the gene ends were 5 bases for V and 7 bases for J; bases not matched to a gene: 8. CDR3 length: 15 amino acids. Here the CDR3 reads CASSLASGSHNEQFF. CDR3 DNA: TGTGCCAGCAGCCTCGCTAGCGGGAGTCATAATGAGCAGTTCTTC.

This chain uses TRBV19 with TRBJ2-7; D is unresolved. The ends were cut back, 5 bases at V and 2 bases at J, with 19 bases in the middle. This CDR3 has 16 amino acids. Germline assignment: CDR1 LNHDA and CDR2 SQIVND (reference sequence). CDR3 coding DNA: TGTGCCAGTAGTGCCTCCGCCGGGCCGCTGACCTACGAGCAGTACTTC. Amino acid sequence: CASSASAGPLTYEQYF.

The chain links TRBV20-1 to TRBJ2-5, with 8 bases identical to TRBD2. Trimming removed 5 bases from V and 1 base from J; junction bases left unmatched: 9. Germline V gene sequence: CDR1 DFQATT, CDR2 SNEGSKA (reference sequence). The CDR3 length is 15 residues. The CDR3 loop reads CSAYSAGVGQETQYF. In nucleotides, the CDR3 is TGCAGTGCTTATTCAGCGGGAGTAGGCCAAGAGACCCAGTACTTC.